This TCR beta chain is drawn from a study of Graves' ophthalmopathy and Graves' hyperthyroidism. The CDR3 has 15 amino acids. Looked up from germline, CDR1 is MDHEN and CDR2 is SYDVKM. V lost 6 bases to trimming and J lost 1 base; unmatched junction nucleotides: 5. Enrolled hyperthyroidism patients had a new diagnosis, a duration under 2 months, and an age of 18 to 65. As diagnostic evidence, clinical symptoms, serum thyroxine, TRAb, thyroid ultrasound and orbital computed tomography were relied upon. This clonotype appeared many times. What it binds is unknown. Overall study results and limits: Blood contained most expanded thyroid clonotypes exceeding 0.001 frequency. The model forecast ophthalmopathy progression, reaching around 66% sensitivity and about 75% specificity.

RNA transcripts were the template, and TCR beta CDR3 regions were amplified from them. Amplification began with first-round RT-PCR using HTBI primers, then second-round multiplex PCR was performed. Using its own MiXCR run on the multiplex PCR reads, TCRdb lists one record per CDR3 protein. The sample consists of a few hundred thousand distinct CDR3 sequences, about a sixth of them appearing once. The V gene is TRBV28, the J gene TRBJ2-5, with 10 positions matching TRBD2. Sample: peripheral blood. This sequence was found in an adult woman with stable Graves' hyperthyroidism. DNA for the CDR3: TGTGCCAGCAGCTACGGGACTAGCGCCCAAGAGACCCAGTACTTC. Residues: CASSYGTSAQETQYF.